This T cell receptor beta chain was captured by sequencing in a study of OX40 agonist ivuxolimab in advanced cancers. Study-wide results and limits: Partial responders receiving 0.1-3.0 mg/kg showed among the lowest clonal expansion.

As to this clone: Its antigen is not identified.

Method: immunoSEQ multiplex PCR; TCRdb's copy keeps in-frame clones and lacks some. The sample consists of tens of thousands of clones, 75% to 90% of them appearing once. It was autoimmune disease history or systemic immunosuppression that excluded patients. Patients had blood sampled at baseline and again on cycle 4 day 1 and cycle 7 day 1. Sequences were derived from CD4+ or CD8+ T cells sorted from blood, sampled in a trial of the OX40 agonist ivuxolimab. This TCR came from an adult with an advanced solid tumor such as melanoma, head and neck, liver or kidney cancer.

CDR3 loop: CASSSGGANRAQYF. CDR3 coding DNA: TGTGCCAGCAGTAGCGGGGGGGCCAATCGTGCGCAGTATTTT. The rearrangement links TRBV6-5 to TRBJ2-3, with 10 bases that match TRBD2. Germline values: CDR1 MNHEY, CDR2 SVGAGI. The CDR3 has 14 amino acids. Trimming at V came to 5 bases and at J to 10 bases, leaving 9 bases not matched to a gene.